This is a list of T cell receptor beta chains from one sample in a study of radiation and T cells in renal cell carcinoma. The assay was immunoSEQ multiplex PCR, and TCRdb's table has in-frame clones only and misses some. The sample records about 120,000 clones, around 81% being singletons. Sequenced material: blood, taken from a patient whose treatment included radiotherapy and nephrectomy. The receptors were gathered from a man aged 45-65 years with renal cell carcinoma. CDR3s include the opening cysteine and the closing phenylalanine or tryptophan. A D gene is named only where the DNA matches it firmly. The size of a clone is reported for some rows only, either as once, few or many, or as a class for expanded clones.

v_call,clone_size,j_call,d_call,cdr3_nt,cdr3_aa
TRBV19,-,TRBJ1-3,TRBD1,TGTGCCAGTAGTACCGGGACAGGGTATGGAAACACCATATATTTT,CASSTGTGYGNTIYF
TRBV11-1,-,TRBJ2-7,TRBD1,TGTGCCAGCAGCCAAGACTCTGGGACAGATAGCGAGCAGTACTTC,CASSQDSGTDSEQYF
TRBV6-6,-,TRBJ2-1,-,TGTGCCAGCAGGGCTAGCGAGTACAATGAGCAGTTCTTC,CASRASEYNEQFF
TRBV7-2,once,TRBJ2-5,-,TGTGCCAGCAGCGTAAAAGAGACCCAGTACTTC,CASSVKETQYF
TRBV4-3,-,TRBJ2-7,-,TGCGCCAGCAGCCAAGGGGCAACTGGGTACGAGCAGTACTTC,CASSQGATGYEQYF
TRBV28,-,TRBJ2-7,-,TGTGCCAGCAGTTTTAGCGGATTGAGCTCCTACGAGCAGTACTTC,CASSFSGLSSYEQYF
TRBV7-3,-,TRBJ2-3,TRBD2,TGTGCCAGCAGCTTTTCCGGGGGGGCTGCGGATACGCAGTATTTT,CASSFSGGAADTQYF
TRBV28,-,TRBJ1-2,-,TGTGCCAGCAGCTCGGCTGGGGCTAGGTATGGCTACACCTTC,CASSSAGARYGYTF
TRBV5-1,few,TRBJ2-5,-,TGCGCCAGCAGCCTTGAGTTGTCCGTGGAGACCCAGTACTTC,CASSLELSVETQYF
TRBV4-1,-,TRBJ2-3,TRBD2,TGCGCCAGCAGCCGAGCGGGGAGTGGTACAGATACGCAGTATTTT,CASSRAGSGTDTQYF
TRBV5-1,-,TRBJ1-4,TRBD1,TGCGCCAGCAGCGAACAGGGGTATGGTGAAAAACTGTTTTTT,CASSEQGYGEKLFF
TRBV6-1,-,TRBJ2-2,-,TGTGCCAGCAGTGGGGGGGCGCGAGTTCCGAACACCGGGGAGCTGTTTTTT,CASSGGARVPNTGELFF
TRBV6-5,-,TRBJ2-7,-,TGTGCCAGCAGACAAGGGGTCGAGCAGTACTTC,CASRQGVEQYF
TRBV9,few,TRBJ2-5,TRBD1,TGTGCCAGCAGCGGTGGGACAGGGCCGTGGGAGACCCAGTACTTC,CASSGGTGPWETQYF
TRBV27,-,TRBJ1-2,TRBD1,TGTGCCAGCAGTCCCCGATCACAGGGGTCGCGCTACACCTTC,CASSPRSQGSRYTF
TRBV7-2,-,TRBJ2-3,-,TGTGCCAGCAGCTTTCTTGGCGGGGCGACCCCAGATACGCAGTATTTT,CASSFLGGATPDTQYF
TRBV2,-,TRBJ1-4,TRBD1,TGTGCCAGCAGTGACGGGACAGATAATGAAAAACTGTTTTTT,CASSDGTDNEKLFF
TRBV2,-,TRBJ2-7,-,TGTGCCAGCAGGCGGGACAGTGACTACGAGCAGTACTTC,CASRRDSDYEQYF
TRBV5-6,-,TRBJ2-2,-,TGTGCCAGCAGGCCAGGGGAGGCCGGGGAGCTGTTTTTT,CASRPGEAGELFF
TRBV18,-,TRBJ1-5,TRBD1,TGTGCCAGCTCACCGCCGACAGGGAACGGGAATCAGCCCCAGCATTTT,CASSPPTGNGNQPQHF
TRBV6-4,-,TRBJ1-2,-,TGTGCCAGCAGTGACGGATACGGGTTAGACTATGGCTACACCTTC,CASSDGYGLDYGYTF
TRBV28,-,TRBJ2-4,-,TGTGCCAGCAGTTTATGGAACCAGGGTAGAAACATTCAGTACTTC,CASSLWNQGRNIQYF
TRBV10-1,-,TRBJ2-7,-,TGCGCCAGCAGTGAGGAGCCCAGCTCCTACGAGCAGTACTTC,CASSEEPSSYEQYF
TRBV5-6,once,TRBJ2-7,-,TGTGCCAGCAGCTTGCTTGGCCGACCAAATGCCTACGAGCAGTACTTC,CASSLLGRPNAYEQYF
TRBV5-1,-,TRBJ2-1,-,TGCGCCAGCAGTTCGGGACCTAGCTCCTACAATGAGCAGTTCTTC,CASSSGPSSYNEQFF
TRBV7-8,-,TRBJ2-7,-,TGTGCCAGCAGCTTAAAAGATTCGGGTGTCACCTACGAGCAGTACTTC,CASSLKDSGVTYEQYF
TRBV7-2,-,TRBJ1-3,-,TGTGCCAGCAGCTTAGCTACAAGCGGGACAAGCTCTGGAAACACCATATATTTT,CASSLATSGTSSGNTIYF
TRBV6-6,-,TRBJ2-1,-,TGTGCCAGCAGCAGGGACCAACAGGGTGAGCAGTTCTTC,CASSRDQQGEQFF
TRBV5-4,-,TRBJ1-4,-,TGTGCCAGCAGCTTGGAAGGTGGACGCCCGGGGTTTTTT,CASSLEGGRPGFF
TRBV18,once,TRBJ1-3,TRBD1,TGTGCCAGCTCACCACTTTTGGGGACAGGGGAAAACACCATATATTTT,CASSPLLGTGENTIYF
TRBV4-2,-,TRBJ2-7,TRBD2,TGTGCCAGCAAACAAAGTACTAGCGGAAGCTCCTACGAGCAGTACTTC,CASKQSTSGSSYEQYF
TRBV6-5,-,TRBJ1-3,-,TGTGCCAGCAGTTACTCCAGGGTCCTCACTGGAAACACCATATATTTT,CASSYSRVLTGNTIYF
TRBV4-1,-,TRBJ2-7,-,TGCGCCAGCAGCCAAGATCCGAAAGCGGGCGAGCAGTACTTC,CASSQDPKAGEQYF
TRBV5-1,-,TRBJ1-2,TRBD1,TGCGCCAGCACTCGGGACAGGGTGACTAACTATGGCTACACCTTC,CASTRDRVTNYGYTF
TRBV6-5,-,TRBJ2-3,TRBD1,TGTACCAGCAGTCTAAACAGGGGGACCAGGGATACGCAGTATTTT,CTSSLNRGTRDTQYF
TRBV6-5,-,TRBJ1-4,TRBD1,TGTGCCAGCAGTACCGGGACAGCTAATGAAAAACTGTTTTTT,CASSTGTANEKLFF
TRBV5-5,-,TRBJ1-2,-,TGTGCCAGCAGCTTTGACAACTATGGCTACACCTTC,CASSFDNYGYTF
TRBV6-1,-,TRBJ1-6,-,TGTGCCAGCAATATACTGGGTTTTGGCTCACCCCTCCACTTT,CASNILGFGSPLHF
TRBV4-3,few,TRBJ2-6,-,TGCGCCAGCAGCCAAGAAACTTCCCTCTCTGGGGCCAACGTCCTGACTTTC,CASSQETSLSGANVLTF
TRBV9,-,TRBJ2-2,-,TGTGCCAGCAGCCCCCAGGGAGGGAACACCGGGGAGCTGTTTTTT,CASSPQGGNTGELFF
TRBV18,few,TRBJ1-2,-,TGTGCCAGCTCACCAAATACCGCTAGGAGTAATGGCTACACCTTC,CASSPNTARSNGYTF
TRBV9,-,TRBJ2-7,TRBD2,TGTGCCAGCAGCGCCGGGGGGGATTTGACCTACGAGCAGTACTTC,CASSAGGDLTYEQYF
TRBV29-1,-,TRBJ2-3,TRBD1,TGCAGCGTTGAAGGACAGGGCCGCACAGATACGCAGTATTTT,CSVEGQGRTDTQYF
TRBV29-1,-,TRBJ2-7,-,TGCAGCGTTGACCGGGACAACGGATCCTACGAGCAGTACTTC,CSVDRDNGSYEQYF